Listed below are T cell receptor beta chains from one sample, sequenced in a study of human T cells and chemical hapten exposure. TCRdb ran MiXCR on the RACE reads and lists one entry per CDR3 protein. The sample contains around 75,000 distinct CDR3 sequences, about 10% of which appear only once. Sequencing used whole blood, obtained in connection with sensitization to the hapten diphenylcyclopropenone (DPC). These receptors all come from a woman aged 60-75 years with alopecia areata. Some clones in this sample may be carry-over from other donors' samples. The conserved cysteine and the conserved F or W are not part of the CDR3 here. The order of the fields is D gene, J gene, V gene, CDR3 protein. A D gene is named only where the DNA matches it firmly.

NA | TRBJ1-2 | TRBV7-8 | ASSLGGSPTPGYT
TRBD1 | TRBJ1-1 | TRBV29-1 | SNRQGAEAF
NA | TRBJ2-5 | TRBV7-6 | ASSINEGETQY
TRBD1 | TRBJ1-2 | TRBV10-3 | AIRRDRGPYYGYT
NA | TRBJ2-3 | TRBV7-2 | ASSLAGRGFTDTQY
TRBD1 | TRBJ2-1 | TRBV5-5 | ASSLALRGSDEQF
NA | TRBJ1-1 | TRBV11-2 | ASSTHLGQTEAF
TRBD1 | TRBJ1-5 | TRBV5-8 | ASSLTGGLMQPQH
NA | TRBJ2-5 | TRBV7-7 | ASSFNDGQETQY
NA | TRBJ2-5 | TRBV7-9 | ASSYGSTTQETQY
TRBD2 | TRBJ2-3 | TRBV5-4 | ASSTSGGGTASTDTQY
NA | TRBJ2-3 | TRBV11-2 | ASSLTLGSAAALTDTQY
NA | TRBJ1-3 | TRBV2 | ASATGNSGNTIY
NA | TRBJ2-3 | TRBV20-1 | SARRRGPTDTQY
NA | TRBJ2-3 | TRBV29-1 | SVGGFGPRTDTQY
NA | TRBJ1-3 | TRBV5-1 | ASSPRDKGNTIY
TRBD2 | TRBJ2-7 | TRBV6-2/TRBV6-3 | ASSYTSGATYEQY
NA | TRBJ2-3 | TRBV6-2/TRBV6-3 | ASGQTAGSDTQY
TRBD1 | TRBJ1-1 | TRBV2 | ASREQGGFTEAF
TRBD1 | TRBJ1-6 | TRBV18 | ASSLGTELSPLH
NA | TRBJ2-7 | TRBV9 | ASSYDPDGSYEQY
NA | TRBJ2-4 | TRBV19 | ASSITGSGRNIQY
NA | TRBJ1-1 | TRBV5-5 | ASSLYLMQGLNTEAF
NA | TRBJ2-5 | TRBV6-2/TRBV6-3 | ASSYNLAAYQETQY
NA | TRBJ1-3 | TRBV14 | ASSPTGTIY
TRBD1 | TRBJ2-7 | TRBV6-5 | ASSLAGTGVYEQY
NA | TRBJ2-6 | TRBV27 | ASSSSGTLGANVLT
TRBD2 | TRBJ2-3 | TRBV4-1 | ASSLPGGGATDTQY
NA | TRBJ1-5 | TRBV18 | ASSPAGSNQPQH